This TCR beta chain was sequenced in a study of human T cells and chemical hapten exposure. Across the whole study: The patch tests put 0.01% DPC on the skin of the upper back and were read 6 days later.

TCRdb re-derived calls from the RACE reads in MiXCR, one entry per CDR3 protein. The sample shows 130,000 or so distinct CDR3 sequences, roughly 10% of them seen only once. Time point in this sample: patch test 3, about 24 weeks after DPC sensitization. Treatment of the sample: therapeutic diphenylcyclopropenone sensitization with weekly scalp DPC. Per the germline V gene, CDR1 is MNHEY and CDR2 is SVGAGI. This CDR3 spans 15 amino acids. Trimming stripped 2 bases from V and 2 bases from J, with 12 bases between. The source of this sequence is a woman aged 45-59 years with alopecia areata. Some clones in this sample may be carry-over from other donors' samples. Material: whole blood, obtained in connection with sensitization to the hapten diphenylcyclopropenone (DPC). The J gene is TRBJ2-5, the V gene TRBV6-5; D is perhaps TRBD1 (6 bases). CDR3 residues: CASSYGDTVQETQYF. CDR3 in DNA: TGTGCCAGCAGTTACGGGGACACCGTGCAAGAGACCCAGTACTTC.